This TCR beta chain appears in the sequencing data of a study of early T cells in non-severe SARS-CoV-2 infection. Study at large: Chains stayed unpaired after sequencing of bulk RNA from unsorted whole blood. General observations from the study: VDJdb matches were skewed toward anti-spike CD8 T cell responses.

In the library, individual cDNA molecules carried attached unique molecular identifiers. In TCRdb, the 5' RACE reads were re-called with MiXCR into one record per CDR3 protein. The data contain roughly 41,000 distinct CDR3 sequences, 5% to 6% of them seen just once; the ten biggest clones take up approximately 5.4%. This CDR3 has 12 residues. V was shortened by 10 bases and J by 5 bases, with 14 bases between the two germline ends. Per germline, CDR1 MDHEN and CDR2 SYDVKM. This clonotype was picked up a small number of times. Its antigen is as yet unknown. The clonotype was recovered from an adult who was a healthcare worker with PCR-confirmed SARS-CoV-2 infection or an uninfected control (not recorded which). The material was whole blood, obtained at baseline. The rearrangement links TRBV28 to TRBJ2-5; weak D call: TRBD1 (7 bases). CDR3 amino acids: CATMTGRETQYF. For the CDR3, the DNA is TGTGCCACCATGACAGGGAGGGAGACCCAGTACTTC.